This passage covers 18 T cell receptor beta chains from one sample sequenced in a study of blood T cell repertoires in COVID-19. The data were produced by immunoSEQ multiplex PCR, yet TCRdb's version contains in-frame clones alone and is incomplete. The table lists about 170,000 clones, about 86% of them singletons, with 3% to 4.5% in the top ten. The sample was peripheral blood. Receptor source: a man aged 18 to 30 with active or convalescent COVID-19.

The V gene is TRBV5-1, the J gene TRBJ2-7; tentatively, D is TRBD2 (6 bases). The CDR3 is made up of 12 amino acids. From germline, CDR1 is SGHRS and CDR2 YFSETQ. The V gene lost 4 bases and the J gene lost 2 bases, with 7 bases spanning the gap. CDR3 nucleotide sequence: TGCGCCAGCAGCCGGGAGCCCTACGAGCAGTACTTC. This encodes CASSREPYEQYF.

The chain joins TRBV25-1 to TRBJ1-2; 9 bases are shared with TRBD1. CDR3 length: 15 residues. Germline V CDR1 and CDR2: MGHDK, SYGVNS. Trimming at V came to 4 bases and at J to 1 base, leaving 4 bases not matched to a gene. CDR3: CASSARTGVNYGYTF. The DNA for the CDR3 is TGTGCCAGCAGTGCCCGGACAGGGGTTAACTATGGCTACACCTTC.

On this clone: A clone one base away is much larger, so this may be a read error. CDR3 amino acids: CASRSGGNTIYF. The CDR3 DNA reads as TGTGCCAGCAGGTCAGGGGGAAACACCATATATTTT. V gene TRBV6-5 combines with J gene TRBJ1-3, with D possibly TRBD1 on 5 matching bases. This CDR3 region has 12 residues. CDR1 and CDR2 (germline): MNHEY, SVGAGI. Trimming cost V 6 bases and J 4 bases, with 7 bases left between them.

The CDR3 DNA reads TGTGCCAGCAGTGTGGGGCCGAACAATCAGCCCCAGCATTTT. It yields the protein CASSVGPNNQPQHF. This rearrangement joins TRBV2 to TRBJ1-5; D is perhaps TRBD1 (5 bases). The germline V gene encodes CDR1 SNHLY and CDR2 FYNNEI. There are 14 residues in the CDR3. V lost 4 bases and J lost 3, with 10 bases in between.

This chain joins TRBV24-1 and TRBJ2-5; TRBD1 agrees at 8 bases. The CDR3 spans 16 residues. In germline, CDR1 is KGHDR, CDR2 SFDVKD. The V and J ends lost 3 bases and 3 bases, in that order; junction bases with no gene match: 8. CDR3 sequence (DNA): TGTGCCACCAGTGATCCTACGGGACAGGCTAAAGAGACCCAGTACTTC. Protein product: CATSDPTGQAKETQYF.

The V and J genes are TRBV6-1 and TRBJ2-7; TRBD2 agrees at 9 bases. The CDR3 totals 16 residues. The germline V gene has CDR1 MNHNS and CDR2 SASEGT. V lost 2 bases to trimming and J lost 2 bases; unmatched junction nucleotides: 7. CDR3 DNA: TGTGCCAGCAGTGAATGGGGGAGCGGGGGGCCCTACGAGCAGTACGTC. Protein: CASSEWGSGGPYEQYV.

Remarks on this clone: Other DNA variants within this sample encode the same CDR3. CDR3 sequence reads: CASSLGQGYGYTF. CDR3 sequence (DNA): TGTGCCAGCAGCTTAGGCCAGGGCTATGGCTACACCTTC. This chain joins TRBV7-2 and TRBJ1-2, with D possibly matching TRBD1 (5 bases). Germline V lookup: CDR1 SGHTA, CDR2 FQGNSA. The V gene lost 1 base and the J gene lost 4 bases, with 7 bases spanning the gap. The CDR3 contains 13 residues.

This sequence joins TRBV11-2 and TRBJ1-1, with 7 bases aligning to TRBD1. Germline-derived CDR1 and CDR2 are SGHAT and FQNNGV. V shed 5 bases and J 8 bases; nucleotides not matched to a gene: 8. CDR3 size: 13 residues. The CDR3: CASSGLGQTEAFF. The CDR3 DNA follows: TGTGCCAGCAGCGGCCTGGGACAGACCGAAGCTTTCTTT.

V and J are TRBV24-1 and TRBJ2-7; TRBD2 matches at 8 bases. Looked up from germline, CDR1 is KGHDR and CDR2 is SFDVKD. V gave up 7 bases and J gave up 4 bases; unmatched junction bases: 17. The CDR3 has 17 residues. For the CDR3, the DNA is TGTGCCACCAGCCGGACGTTTCGTACTAGCGGAAAATACGAGCAGTACTTC. As protein: CATSRTFRTSGKYEQYF.

The chain recombines TRBV7-2 with TRBJ2-7; TRBD2 matches at 14 bases. Germline loops: CDR1 SGHTA, CDR2 FQGNSA. This CDR3 contains 15 residues. V lost 5 bases, J lost 3 bases, and 3 bases stayed unmatched. CDR3 DNA sequence: TGTGCCAGCAGCCTGGGACTAGCGGGAGTCTACGAGCAGTACTTC. Translated, it gives CASSLGLAGVYEQYF.

The rearrangement links TRBV11-2 to TRBJ2-6; D uncertain. The CDR3 spans 17 residues. The germline V gene has CDR1 SGHAT and CDR2 FQNNGV. V lost 1 base to trimming and J lost 0 bases, with 10 bases between them. The CDR3 DNA follows: TGTGCCAGCAGCTTAGGGGCACCTCACTCTGGGGCCAACGTCCTGACTTTC. This translates into CASSLGAPHSGANVLTF.

The V call is TRBV6-5, the J call TRBJ2-3; 7 bases agree with TRBD2. The germline V gene encodes CDR1 MNHEY and CDR2 SVGAGI. V lost 7 bases, J lost 4 bases, and 11 bases stayed unmatched. This CDR3 is 15 amino acids long. The CDR3 bases are TGTGCCAGCAAGGAGGGCGGGAGAAGGTCAGATACGCAGTATTTT. Translation gives CASKEGGRRSDTQYF.

The chain has TRBV24-1 and TRBJ2-1; D might be TRBD2 (6 bases). V dropped 1 base and J dropped 3 bases, with 12 bases sitting between them. Germline V gene sequence: CDR1 KGHDR, CDR2 SFDVKD. The CDR3 contains 16 residues. CDR3 DNA: TGTGCCACCAGTGATTTTCGGGGGAGAAGCTACAATGAGCAGTTCTTC. This codes for CATSDFRGRSYNEQFF.

This clone was observed a single time. The same CDR3 arises from other DNA sequences in this sample as well. The chain recombines TRBV9 with TRBJ2-1; 8 nucleotides agree with TRBD1. Germline V gene sequence: CDR1 SGDLS, CDR2 YYNGEE. The CDR3 has 15 amino acids. The ends lost 0 bases at V and 4 bases at J; junction bases unmatched: 3. This CDR3 is CASSVGTGIYNEQFF. CDR3 DNA sequence: TGTGCCAGCAGCGTAGGGACAGGGATATACAATGAGCAGTTCTTC.

V is TRBV6-1 and J is TRBJ1-6, with TRBD1 identical over 7 bases. With 3 bases clipped from V and 9 bases from J, the junction kept 2 bases outside the gene matches. The CDR3 covers 13 residues. The germline CDR1 and CDR2 sequences are MNHNS and SASEGT. DNA for the CDR3: TGTGCCAGCAGTGACACAGGGGTTTCACCCCTCCACTTT. This sequence encodes CASSDTGVSPLHF.

The table lists this clone with a count of one. The CDR3 DNA sequence: TGTGCCAGCAGTGATGCGCGGGGGGCAGATACGCAGTATTTT. It specifies CASSDARGADTQYF. V is TRBV6-1 and J is TRBJ2-3; 8 positions match TRBD2. The germline V gene has CDR1 MNHNS and CDR2 SASEGT. The CDR3 extends over 14 amino acids. Trimming cost V 3 bases and J 4 bases; bases outside gene matches: 3.

The V call is TRBV13, the J call TRBJ1-2; D is perhaps TRBD1 (5 bases). CDR3 size: 15 residues. V was shortened by 3 bases and J by 3 bases, with 14 bases between the two germline ends. Germline V gives CDR1 PRHDT, CDR2 FYEKMQ (reference sequence). The CDR3, as DNA: TGTGCCAGCAGCTTCGGACACCCATCGTACTATGGCTACACCTTC. Its translation: CASSFGHPSYYGYTF.

To note about this clone: No DNA is shown, since the ends of the CDR3 on it are uncertain; the CDR3 is the one TCRdb lists. The genes are TRBV5-1 and TRBJ2-2; the D call in the table, TRBD2, was not verified against the DNA. The CDR3 has 15 residues if both end residues are counted. CDR1 is SGHRS and CDR2 is YFSETQ in the germline V gene. The CDR3 is CASSLASFGAGELFF.